These 30 T cell receptor beta chains share one sample of origin, sequenced in a study of CD8 T cells in ankylosing spondylitis. Study outcomes and limitations: Within ankylosing spondylitis blood, a TCR beta motif made up of under 10 highly homologous variants appeared to be characteristic.

No antigens are known for them. TCRdb re-called the 5' RACE reads with MiXCR, one entry per CDR3 protein. The sample lists roughly 700,000 distinct CDR3 sequences; 15% to 20% were seen once. Source material: blood, either unsorted or a sorted T cell fraction (not recorded which). The receptor set was obtained from a male donor with ankylosing spondylitis.

This clonotype was counted at least ten times. In DNA form, the CDR3 reads TGTGCCAGCAGCTTAAGTAGGCAGGGGGCTGGCTACACCTTC. This sequence encodes CASSLSRQGAGYTF. The chain employs TRBV7-2 and TRBJ1-2, with TRBD1 matching over 8 bases. Germline loops: CDR1 SGHTA, CDR2 FQGNSA. V trimming: 2 bases; J trimming: 7 bases; junction bases outside the gene matches: 6. This CDR3 has 14 amino acids. The entire variable domain, with the rest obtained from reference TRBV7-2 and TRBJ1-2, is as follows: GAGVSQSPSNKVTEKGKDVELRCDPISGHTALYWYRQSLGQGLEFLIYFQGNSAPDKSGLPSDRFSAERTGGSVSTLTIQRTQQEDSAVYLCASSLSRQGAGYTFGSGTRLTVV.

CDR3 nucleotide sequence: TGCAGTGCTAGATGGCGGGGAACAGATACGCAGTATTTT. Protein product: CSARWRGTDTQYF. This chain connects TRBV20-1 to TRBJ2-3; D possibly corresponds to TRBD2 (6 bases). Germline values: CDR1 DFQATT, CDR2 SNEGSKA (reference sequence). The CDR3 consists of 13 residues. V was pared by 2 bases and J by 3 bases, with 9 bases between.

This clonotype was observed a few times. The rearrangement joins TRBV27 to TRBJ2-5; TRBD2 might be the D (6 bases). Germline CDR1 reads MNHEY; CDR2 reads SMNVEV (reference sequence). Deletions cut 6 bases from V and 1 base from J, with 12 bases between. This CDR3 has 14 residues. This chain's CDR3 is CASSSGTFQETQYF. As DNA, the CDR3 is TGTGCCAGCAGCTCTGGGACTTTCCAAGAGACCCAGTACTTC.

The chain recombines TRBV7-9 with TRBJ2-3; 10 nucleotides match TRBD2. Germline values: CDR1 SEHNR, CDR2 FQNEAQ (reference sequence). The ends lost 5 bases at V and 2 bases at J; junction bases unmatched: 10. CDR3 length equals 17 residues. CDR3 protein: CASSPRLAGEFTDTQYF. In DNA, the CDR3 is TGTGCCAGCAGCCCTCGGCTAGCGGGGGAGTTCACAGATACGCAGTATTTT.

The rearrangement joins TRBV5-1 to TRBJ2-3, with D perhaps TRBD1 (5 bases). This CDR3 has 14 amino acids. The V and J ends lost 6 bases and 1 base respectively, with 12 bases between them. The germline CDR1 and CDR2 sequences are SGHRS and YFSETQ. The CDR3 spells CASTLGPGTDTQYF. The CDR3, as DNA: TGCGCCAGCACCCTGGGGCCTGGCACAGATACGCAGTATTTT.

This clonotype has more than one count but fewer than ten. The chain combines TRBV7-9 with TRBJ1-1; 9 nucleotides line up with TRBD1. The CDR3 is 16 residues long. Unmatched junction bases numbered 10, after V lost 5 bases and J lost 3 bases. Germline assignment: CDR1 SEHNR and CDR2 FQNEAQ (reference sequence). CDR3 bases: TGTGCCAGCAGCCTAGGGACAGGGAATCGCGACACTGAAGCTTTCTTT. This encodes CASSLGTGNRDTEAFF.

This clonotype was observed a few times. The chain links TRBV7-2 to TRBJ2-7, with D possibly matching TRBD2 (6 bases). Germline V gene data show CDR1 as SGHTA and CDR2 as FQGNSA. V was clipped by 4 bases and J by 2 bases, with 12 bases between them. The CDR3 consists of 14 residues. CDR3 protein: CASSSLGGTYEQYF. The CDR3 DNA reads TGTGCCAGCAGCTCCTTGGGGGGAACCTACGAGCAGTACTTC.

This clonotype was seen many times. V and J are TRBV4-1 and TRBJ1-1; D uncertain. The CDR3 sequence is 13 residues long. V lost 0 bases and J lost 8, with 10 bases in between. Looked up from germline, CDR1 is MGHRA and CDR2 is YSYEKL. The CDR3 DNA is TGCGCCAGCAGCCAAGATCGAGGGATAGAAGCTTTCTTT. Translation: CASSQDRGIEAFF.

The chain joins TRBV10-2 to TRBJ2-3; TRBD2 matches 12 bases. The CDR3 sequence is 15 residues long. CDR1 and CDR2 (germline): WSHSY, SAAADI. Trimming took 1 base from V and 5 from J; bases not matched to a gene: 1. The CDR3 spells CASSEWTSGEDTQYF. CDR3 nucleotide sequence: TGCGCCAGCAGTGAGTGGACTAGCGGGGAAGATACGCAGTATTTT.

The chain has TRBV12-3 or TRBV12-4 and TRBJ2-6; TRBD1 matches at 10 bases. Trimming at V came to 5 bases and at J to 2 bases, leaving 3 bases not matched to a gene. The CDR3 totals 16 residues. The CDR3 DNA is TGTGCCAGCAGTGAGACAGGGGGCGCTGGGGCCAACGTCCTGACTTTC. This gives the protein CASSETGGAGANVLTF.

V usage is TRBV7-2 and J usage is TRBJ2-7, with TRBD1 matching 7 bases. The CDR3 is 14 amino acids. With V trimmed by 2 bases and J by 5 bases, 6 bases remained unmatched. Germline values: CDR1 SGHTA, CDR2 FQGNSA. CDR3 sequence reads: CASSLNRGIHEQYF. Written as DNA, the CDR3 is TGTGCCAGCAGCTTAAACAGGGGTATCCACGAGCAGTACTTC.

The chain links TRBV4-1 to TRBJ1-1; D is unclear. V gave up 4 bases and J gave up 3 bases, with 12 bases separating them. Germline V lookup: CDR1 MGHRA, CDR2 YSYEKL. This CDR3 spans 14 amino acids. CDR3 DNA sequence: TGCGCCAGCAGCCCCGTAACTGGATACACTGAAGCTTTCTTT. This sequence encodes CASSPVTGYTEAFF.

This clonotype was detected only a few times. The V gene is TRBV12-3 or TRBV12-4, the J gene TRBJ1-6, with D possibly being TRBD1 (6 bases). CDR3 length equals 16 residues. The V end was cut by 3 bases, the J end by 6 bases, with 15 bases between. CDR3 sequence reads: CASSLDSPLGNSPLHF. The CDR3 DNA is TGTGCCAGCAGTTTGGACAGCCCCCTGGGTAATTCACCCCTCCACTTT.

This clonotype was observed a handful of times. This chain uses TRBV6-1 with TRBJ1-4, with 10 bases aligning to TRBD1. The CDR3 contains 16 residues. J gave up 6 bases and V 2 bases, and 6 bases lay outside the gene matches. CDR1 is MNHNS, CDR2 SASEGT, per germline. The CDR3 nucleotides read TGTGCCAGCAGTGAATATCGCGGGACAGGGGATGAAAAACTGTTTTTT. This encodes CASSEYRGTGDEKLFF.

The chain combines TRBV10-2 with TRBJ2-1; the match to TRBD2 covers 7 bases. Germline CDR1 reads WSHSY; CDR2 reads SAAADI. The CDR3 spans 17 residues. Trimming cost V 0 bases and J 4 bases; bases outside gene matches: 9. The CDR3 region is CASSESLGTTPYNEQFF. CDR3 in DNA: TGCGCCAGCAGTGAGTCGTTGGGGACTACACCATACAATGAGCAGTTCTTC.

The table lists this clonotype with a few counts. This rearrangement joins TRBV3-1 to TRBJ1-1; D may be TRBD1 (5 bases). Germline V gene lookup returns CDR1 LGHDT and CDR2 YNNKEL (reference sequence). The CDR3 has 12 amino acids. V lost 3 bases to trimming and J lost 7 bases, with 9 bases between them. DNA of the CDR3: TGTGCCAGCAGCCAGGGACGGGGTGAAGCTTTCTTT. It specifies CASSQGRGEAFF.

The chain recombines TRBV9 with TRBJ2-7; 8 positions agree with TRBD1. The CDR3 loop spans 14 amino acids. After removal of 4 bases from V and 5 bases from J, the junction contained 8 bases not matched to a gene. Germline lookup yields CDR1 SGDLS and CDR2 YYNGEE. The CDR3 is CASSPGQGVNEQYF. For the CDR3, the DNA is TGTGCCAGCAGCCCTGGACAGGGAGTTAACGAGCAGTACTTC.

V is TRBV29-1 and J is TRBJ1-2, with TRBD1 matching 10 bases. This CDR3 contains 12 residues. Unmatched junction bases numbered 6, after V lost 8 bases and J lost 6 bases. Germline-derived CDR1 and CDR2 are SQVTM and ANQGSEA. The CDR3: CSFKDRGNGYTF. For the CDR3, the DNA is TGCAGCTTCAAGGACAGGGGGAATGGCTACACCTTC.

CDR3 in DNA: TGTGCCAGCCGCCCCCCCCCGACGCTTCTCACAGATACGCAGTATTTT. Its translation: CASRPPPTLLTDTQYF. The gene calls are TRBV7-9 and TRBJ2-3; D uncertain. Deletions cut 8 bases from V and 2 bases from J, with 20 bases between. The CDR3 is 16 amino acids. Germline values: CDR1 SEHNR, CDR2 FQNEAQ (reference sequence).

The chain recombines TRBV11-2 with TRBJ1-3; D remains ambiguous. CDR3 length: 14 amino acids. Germline V gene data show CDR1 as SGHAT and CDR2 as FQNNGV. V lost 5 bases and J 0 bases, leaving 8 bases between the germline ends. The CDR3 protein is CASSKRDSGNTIYF. The CDR3 DNA is TGTGCCAGCAGCAAACGGGACTCTGGAAACACCATATATTTT.

This clonotype has a count of ten or more. This rearrangement joins TRBV12-3 or TRBV12-4 to TRBJ1-5; 7 nucleotides align to TRBD1. Trimming at V came to 5 bases and at J to 1 base, leaving 5 bases not matched to a gene. The CDR3 totals 15 residues. DNA of the CDR3: TGTGCCAGCAGTGCCGGGACAGTAAGCAATCAGCCCCAGCATTTT. Encoded protein: CASSAGTVSNQPQHF.

This chain joins TRBV24-1 and TRBJ2-1, with 9 bases matching TRBD2. The germline gives CDR1 KGHDR, CDR2 SFDVKD. The CDR3 is 16 amino acids. With V trimmed by 3 bases and J by 3 bases, 5 bases remained unmatched. The CDR3 reads CATSDHSGGGYNEQFF. CDR3 coding DNA: TGTGCCACCAGTGATCATAGCGGGGGAGGCTACAATGAGCAGTTCTTC.

V gene TRBV6-2 or TRBV6-3 combines with J gene TRBJ2-1, with 7 bases lining up with TRBD2. Trimming removed 6 bases from V and 8 bases from J; junction bases left unmatched: 16. The germline gives CDR1 MNHEY, CDR2 SVGEGT. This CDR3 is 16 amino acids long. The CDR3 region has the DNA TGTGCCAGCAGCCCCCTTGGCGCGGGAGTGGCTGATGAGCAGTTCTTC. Its protein product is CASSPLGAGVADEQFF.

This clonotype occurred a few times. V usage is TRBV4-3 and J usage is TRBJ2-7; D is uncertain. Trimming cost V 0 bases and J 2 bases, with 11 bases left between them. The CDR3 totals 15 residues. Germline V CDR1 and CDR2: LGHNA, YSLEER. The CDR3: CASSQEQQQPYEQYF. The CDR3 region has the DNA TGCGCCAGCAGCCAAGAACAGCAACAGCCCTACGAGCAGTACTTC.

CDR3 in DNA: TGTGCCACCAGCAGAGTGTCGACTAGCGGGAGGGCCGCCAATGAGCAGTTCTTC. Its protein product is CATSRVSTSGRAANEQFF. The chain carries TRBV15 and TRBJ2-1; the match to TRBD2 covers 14 bases. Germline V gene lookup returns CDR1 LNHNV and CDR2 YYDKDF (reference sequence). With 1 base clipped from V and 6 bases from J, the junction kept 8 bases outside the gene matches. The CDR3 loop spans 18 amino acids.

V usage is TRBV5-1 and J usage is TRBJ2-7; tentatively, D is TRBD1 (6 bases). The CDR3 is made up of 13 amino acids. Trimming stripped 3 bases from V and 2 bases from J, with 9 bases between. CDR1 SGHRS and CDR2 YFSETQ come from the germline V gene. CDR3 nucleotides: TGCGCCAGCAGCTGGGACATCCCCTACGAGCAGTACTTC. Its translation is CASSWDIPYEQYF.

The V and J genes are TRBV29-1 and TRBJ2-7; D possibly matches TRBD1 or TRBD2 (5 bases each). Trimming stripped 3 bases from V and 0 bases from J, with 9 bases between. This CDR3 contains 13 residues. The V gene's germline CDR1 is SQVTM and CDR2 ANQGSEA. CDR3 protein: CSVEGENSYEQYF. CDR3 bases: TGCAGCGTTGAGGGGGAAAACTCCTACGAGCAGTACTTC.

The chain employs TRBV7-2 and TRBJ1-4; no definite D call. CDR1 SGHTA and CDR2 FQGNSA come from the germline V gene. CDR3 length: 13 amino acids. V lost 1 base, J lost 6 bases, and 6 bases lay in between. This CDR3 is CASSLGLHEKLFF. CDR3 nucleotides: TGTGCCAGCAGCTTAGGACTGCATGAAAAACTGTTTTTT.

This clonotype was counted between two and nine times. This chain joins TRBV11-2 and TRBJ1-2; a weak D match, TRBD1 (6 bases). The CDR3 extends over 15 amino acids. V was pared by 5 bases and J by 5 bases, with 18 bases between. Germline V gives CDR1 SGHAT, CDR2 FQNNGV. The CDR3 DNA follows: TGTGCCAGCAGCGCAACGACGGGGGGCGGTTATGGCTACACCTTC. This encodes CASSATTGGGYGYTF.

This clonotype came up a few times. This chain joins TRBV28 and TRBJ2-7; D may be TRBD1 (5 bases). Trimming shortened V by 3 bases and J by 4 bases, and 10 bases separated the two germline ends. Germline values: CDR1 MDHEN, CDR2 SYDVKM. CDR3 length: 13 residues. CDR3 coding DNA: TGTGCCAGCAGTTTGGTTCAGGGTTACGAGCAGTACTTC. Translated: CASSLVQGYEQYF.